This is a list of T cell receptor beta chains from one sample in a study of blood T cell repertoires in COVID-19. Profiling relied on immunoSEQ multiplex PCR, and the TCRdb table lists in-frame clones only, not all of them. The table includes 170,000 or so clones, roughly 87% detected once. Sequencing was performed on peripheral blood. The receptor source for this set is a man between 18 and 35 years old who had recovered from COVID-19. Both conserved end residues are trimmed from each CDR3. The order of the fields is V gene, J gene, CDR3 protein.

>TRBV5-1|TRBJ2-7
ASSLAPSGIYEQY
>TRBV6-5|TRBJ1-1
ATLGQTNTEAF
>TRBV7-9|TRBJ1-2
ASSLAGGGNYGYT
>TRBV18|TRBJ1-1
ASSPLTPANTEAF
>TRBV7-8|TRBJ2-1
ASSLEGVTRHEQF
>TRBV18|TRBJ2-5
ASSDSKETQY
>TRBV5-1|TRBJ2-1
ASSSILGYNEQF
>TRBV9|TRBJ1-1
ASSGEQLNTEAF
>TRBV9|TRBJ1-4
ASSVRQGGEKLF
>TRBV6-5|TRBJ1-2
ASRITGEWVTGYT
>TRBV28|TRBJ1-5
ASRDRDNQPQH
>TRBV2|TRBJ2-5
ASSTTPTGAQETQY
>TRBV4-2|TRBJ2-3
ASSKRAGGETDTQY
>TRBV30|TRBJ1-5
AWSKGQPQH
>TRBV10-3|TRBJ2-6
AISESPAGGVPGANVLT
>TRBV28|TRBJ2-7
ASSFGPGGNSYEQY
>TRBV30|TRBJ2-4
AGSRDRVRGENIQY
>TRBV4-1|TRBJ1-2
ASSPTRGQGYYGYT
>TRBV28|TRBJ2-3
ASTHRGPSGSTDTQY
>TRBV12-3/TRBV12-4|TRBJ1-5
ASSLARQPQH
>TRBV7-2|TRBJ2-7
ASSPNRQVREQY
>TRBV28|TRBJ2-7
ASSLWSGTYEQY
>TRBV10-2|TRBJ2-3
ASPIGTDTQY
>TRBV7-3|TRBJ1-1
ASRSRRNTEAF
>TRBV10-2|TRBJ1-1
ASSVTGGETEAF
>TRBV15|TRBJ2-5
ATSRLEGQGRETQY